Below are 24 T cell receptor beta chains sequenced from a single sample in a study of identical twins. TCRdb reprocessed the 5' RACE reads via MiXCR and lists one record per CDR3 protein. The data contain hundreds of thousands of distinct CDR3 sequences, less than 7% of them singletons. What was sequenced was naive T cells sorted from blood. The receptors come from a man aged 18 to 29 in good health.

This clonotype was recorded many times. This chain joins TRBV20-1 and TRBJ1-5, with 8 bases aligning to TRBD1. V shed 2 bases, J shed 4 bases, and the junction held 4 bases outside the gene matches. The CDR3 has 14 amino acids. The germline V gene encodes CDR1 DFQATT and CDR2 SNEGSKA (reference sequence). The CDR3 DNA is TGCAGTGCTAGAATCCGGGACAGGAATCAGCCCCAGCATTTT. Protein sequence: CSARIRDRNQPQHF.

At least ten counts were recorded for this clonotype. The rearrangement joins TRBV5-5 to TRBJ2-3; D call uncertain. Germline assignment: CDR1 SGHKS and CDR2 YYEKEE (reference sequence). Trimming stripped 4 bases from V and 2 bases from J, with 20 bases between. The CDR3 spans 17 residues. The CDR3 spells CASSQARVSALTDTQYF. CDR3 DNA sequence: TGTGCCAGCAGCCAGGCTAGGGTGTCGGCTCTCACAGATACGCAGTATTTT.

This rearrangement joins TRBV12-5 to TRBJ1-2; D possibly corresponds to TRBD1 (5 bases). Germline CDR1 reads LGHNT; CDR2 reads FRNRAP. V was cut by 0 bases and J by 3 bases, with 20 bases left in between. This CDR3 is 18 amino acids long. CDR3 protein: CASGLVVGAGGIDYGYTF. As DNA, the CDR3 is TGTGCTAGTGGTTTGGTAGTAGGAGCGGGGGGTATAGACTATGGCTACACCTTC. The variable domain in full, with the rest retrieved from reference TRBV12-5 and TRBJ1-2, is DARVTQTPRHKVTEMGQEVTMRCQPILGHNTVFWYRQTMMQGLELLAYFRNRAPLDDSGMPKDRFSAEMPDATLATLKIQPSEPRDSAVYFCASGLVVGAGGIDYGYTFGSGTRLTVV.

This clonotype was counted many times. The chain joins TRBV12-3 or TRBV12-4 to TRBJ2-2; a weak D match, TRBD2 (5 bases). The ends were cut back, 6 bases at V and 1 base at J, with 15 bases in the middle. CDR3 length: 16 amino acids. The CDR3 region is CASSSQAGMNTGELFF. DNA for the CDR3: TGTGCCAGCAGCTCCCAGGCCGGGATGAACACCGGGGAGCTGTTTTTT.

At least ten counts were recorded for this clonotype. The chain combines TRBV20-1 with TRBJ2-4, with 8 bases lining up with TRBD1. Germline V gene data show CDR1 as DFQATT and CDR2 as SNEGSKA (reference sequence). The CDR3 is 16 amino acids. J was trimmed by 1 base and V by 0 bases; bases with no gene match: 5. CDR3 in DNA: TGCAGTGCTAGAGATTTGGACAGGGTGGCCAAAAACATTCAGTACTTC. Translation: CSARDLDRVAKNIQYF.

This clonotype was seen many times. This sequence joins TRBV15 and TRBJ1-4; D is undetermined. Germline-derived CDR1 and CDR2 are LNHNV and YYDKDF (reference sequence). The CDR3 runs 15 residues. V was cut by 2 bases and J by 0 bases, with 7 bases left in between. The CDR3, as DNA: TGTGCCACCAGCAGAAGTGAAGCAACTAATGAAAAACTGTTTTTT. Translated: CATSRSEATNEKLFF. Combining the CDR3 with reference TRBV15 and TRBJ1-4 gives the whole variable domain DAMVIQNPRYQVTQFGKPVTLSCSQTLNHNVMYWYQQKSSQAPKLLFHYYDKDFNNEADTPDNFQSRRPNTSFCFLDIRSPGLGDTAMYLCATSRSEATNEKLFFGSGTQLSVL.

This clonotype was seen ten or more times. The J gene is TRBJ2-4, the V gene TRBV7-9; 9 nucleotides align to TRBD1. V dropped 4 bases and J dropped 8; count of bases not matched to a gene: 6. There are 14 residues in the CDR3. CDR1 and CDR2 (germline): SEHNR, FQNEAQ (reference sequence). Written as DNA, the CDR3 is TGTGCCAGCAGCTCCAACGACAGGGGGGACATTCAGTACTTC. It encodes CASSSNDRGDIQYF.

In regard to this clonotype: Just one base apart from a much larger clone, this may be a read error. The chain recombines TRBV12-3 or TRBV12-4 with TRBJ1-3; no firm D call. The CDR3 covers 14 residues. CDR3 amino acids: CAGRPDGSGNTIYF. DNA for the CDR3: TGTGCCGGCAGACCCGACGGCTCTGGAAACACCATATATTTT.

This clonotype was found a few times. V is TRBV5-1 and J is TRBJ1-1; D uncertain. Deletions cut 4 bases from V and 1 base from J, with 8 bases between. This CDR3 is built from 13 residues. The germline gives CDR1 SGHRS, CDR2 YFSETQ. The CDR3 here is CASSPAANTEAFF. DNA for the CDR3: TGCGCCAGCAGCCCCGCAGCGAACACTGAAGCTTTCTTT.

This clonotype was seen only a few times. The CDR3 nucleotides are TGCGCCAGCAGCCTCGAACACCTAGCCAAAAACATTCAGTACTTC. It translates to CASSLEHLAKNIQYF. The chain carries TRBV4-1 and TRBJ2-4; D is undetermined. V dropped 4 bases and J dropped 0 bases, with 10 bases sitting between them. This CDR3 comprises 15 residues. Germline V CDR1 and CDR2: MGHRA, YSYEKL.

The chain links TRBV5-1 to TRBJ2-1, with no clear D. This CDR3 region has 14 residues. Per germline, CDR1 SGHRS and CDR2 YFSETQ. With 6 bases removed from V and 5 bases from J, the gap between germline ends came to 15 bases. The CDR3 region has the DNA TGCGCCAGCATGGCGTCAGATACCAACAATGAGCAGTTCTTC. This gives the protein CASMASDTNNEQFF.

This clonotype has ten or more counts. The gene calls are TRBV12-3 or TRBV12-4 and TRBJ1-1; D possibly corresponds to TRBD1 (6 bases). This CDR3 has 13 amino acids. V was clipped by 6 bases and J by 6 bases, with 14 bases between them. CDR3 amino acids: CASRPSQGAEAFF. The CDR3, as DNA: TGTGCCAGCAGACCCTCACAGGGCGCTGAAGCTTTCTTT.

This clonotype was observed at least ten times. The rearrangement uses TRBV7-3 and TRBJ2-1, with D maybe TRBD2 (5 bases). The CDR3 is made up of 13 amino acids. Trimming removed 5 bases at V and 5 bases at J, with 10 bases between. Germline V gene data show CDR1 as SGHTA and CDR2 as FQGTGA. CDR3 in amino acids: CASSPPGDNEQFF. In nucleotides, the CDR3 is TGTGCCAGCAGCCCACCCGGGGACAATGAGCAGTTCTTC. Combining the CDR3 with reference TRBV7-3 and TRBJ2-1 gives the whole variable domain GAGVSQTPSNKVTEKGKYVELRCDPISGHTALYWYRQSLGQGPEFLIYFQGTGAADDSGLPNDRFFAVRPEGSVSTLKIQRTERGDSAVYLCASSPPGDNEQFFGPGTRLTVL.

This clonotype was seen ten or more times. The chain is built from TRBV15 and TRBJ2-7, with 7 bases identical to TRBD2. Germline V gene data show CDR1 as LNHNV and CDR2 as YYDKDF (reference sequence). V trimming: 6 bases; J trimming: 4 bases; junction bases outside the gene matches: 12. The CDR3 is 15 amino acids. This chain's CDR3 is CATSTGLAEGYEQYF. The CDR3 nucleotides read TGTGCCACCAGTACGGGGCTAGCGGAGGGGTACGAGCAGTACTTC.

This clonotype has only a few counts. The chain couples TRBV4-1 to TRBJ1-4; D gene uncertain. This CDR3 contains 12 residues. CDR1 and CDR2 (germline): MGHRA, YSYEKL. Deletions cut 8 bases from V and 4 bases from J, with 8 bases between. CDR3 nucleotides: TGCGCCAGCGGACGGGATAATGAAAAACTGTTTTTT. Its translation: CASGRDNEKLFF.

The table lists this clonotype with a few counts. The rearrangement joins TRBV2 to TRBJ2-2; no firm D call. The V end lost 9 bases, the J end lost 0 bases, and 11 bases lay between the germline ends. Germline values: CDR1 SNHLY, CDR2 FYNNEI. The CDR3 loop spans 14 amino acids. As DNA, the CDR3 is TGTGCCAGTTCAATTATCCCGAACACCGGGGAGCTGTTTTTT. Protein sequence: CASSIIPNTGELFF.

In its sample, this clonotype was seen a few times. CDR3 loop: CASSSGRANLNEQFF. In DNA form, the CDR3 reads TGCGCCAGCAGCTCTGGGAGGGCCAATTTGAATGAGCAGTTCTTC. The chain employs TRBV5-1 and TRBJ2-1; 7 nucleotides align to TRBD2. J gave up 7 bases and V 3 bases, and 10 bases lay outside the gene matches. CDR1 is SGHRS and CDR2 is YFSETQ in the germline V gene. This CDR3 contains 15 residues.

This clonotype was observed many times. The V and J genes are TRBV5-1 and TRBJ2-2; D remains unclear. V shed 0 bases and J shed 6 bases, with 6 bases lying between them. CDR1 is SGHRS, CDR2 YFSETQ, per germline. The CDR3 covers 13 residues. The CDR3 coding sequence is TGCGCCAGCAGCTTGGACCCGGCCGGGGAGCTGTTTTTT. Translated, it gives CASSLDPAGELFF.

This clonotype has ten or more counts. This rearrangement joins TRBV29-1 to TRBJ2-1, with D perhaps TRBD2 (6 bases). The V end lost 3 bases, the J end lost 4 bases, and 13 bases lay between the germline ends. This CDR3 has 14 residues. In germline, CDR1 is SQVTM, CDR2 ANQGSEA. CDR3 loop: CSVDGGESYNEQFF. CDR3 nucleotide sequence: TGCAGCGTTGACGGCGGGGAATCTTACAATGAGCAGTTCTTC.

This clonotype was counted a few times. The chain recombines TRBV6-1 with TRBJ2-1; no clear D. This CDR3 is 16 amino acids long. V lost 5 bases and J lost 0, with 14 bases in between. Germline CDR1 reads MNHNS; CDR2 reads SASEGT. The CDR3 region is CASSRARRSSYNEQFF. CDR3 coding DNA: TGTGCCAGCAGTCGGGCTAGGCGGTCCTCCTACAATGAGCAGTTCTTC.

The sample holds many counts of this clonotype. V and J are TRBV5-1 and TRBJ2-7; TRBD2 matches at 9 bases. The V segment lost 2 bases and the J segment 5 bases; nucleotides outside the gene matches: 8. This CDR3 is built from 15 residues. The germline CDR1 and CDR2 sequences are SGHRS and YFSETQ. The CDR3 nucleotides are TGCGCCAGCAGCTTCCCTAGCGGGACGGGGAACGAGCAGTACTTC. This encodes CASSFPSGTGNEQYF.

This clonotype appeared many times. The chain is built from TRBV5-1 and TRBJ2-7; 7 bases align to TRBD1. After removal of 4 bases from V and 3 bases from J, the junction contained 7 bases not matched to a gene. Germline lookup yields CDR1 SGHRS and CDR2 YFSETQ. CDR3 size: 14 residues. The CDR3 protein is CASSPETGYYEQYF. CDR3 nucleotide sequence: TGCGCCAGCAGCCCGGAGACAGGGTACTACGAGCAGTACTTC. The variable domain in full, completed from reference TRBV5-1 and TRBJ2-7, reads KAGVTQTPRYLIKTRGQQVTLSCSPISGHRSVSWYQQTPGQGLQFLFEYFSETQRNKGNFPGRFSGRQFSNSRSEMNVSTLELGDSALYLCASSPETGYYEQYFGPGTRLTVT.

This clonotype has a handful of counts. The V and J genes are TRBV6-2 or TRBV6-3 and TRBJ1-5, with 10 bases identical to TRBD1. Germline CDR1 MNHEY, CDR2 SVGEGT. This CDR3 has 20 residues. The J segment lost 2 bases and the V segment lost 0 bases, leaving 13 bases of the junction unmatched. CDR3 amino acids: CASSYSPRTGGTSGNQPQHF. CDR3 nucleotides: TGTGCCAGCAGTTACTCGCCCCGGACAGGGGGAACGTCGGGCAATCAGCCCCAGCATTTT.

Regarding this clonotype: Just one base apart from a much larger clone, this may be a read error. The chain recombines TRBV13 with TRBJ2-2; D call uncertain. From germline, CDR1 is PRHDT and CDR2 FYEKMQ (reference sequence). There are 13 residues in the CDR3. CDR3 residues: CASPKPNTGQLFF. Written as DNA, the CDR3 is TGTGCCAGCCCCAAGCCGAACACCGGGCAGCTGTTTTTT.